This is a list of T cell receptor beta chains from one sample in a study of shared clonotypes between healthy human individuals. Sequencing was performed with immunoSEQ multiplex PCR; in TCRdb, only in-frame clones are kept and a portion is missing. The sample records some 2.3 million clones, about 92% being singletons. The specimen sequenced was naive CD4+ T cells from PBMCs. Receptors were obtained from a man between 18 and 35 years old in good health. Some clones in this sample may be carry-over from other donors' samples. CDR3s include the opening cysteine and the closing phenylalanine or tryptophan. D genes are given only for firm matches. Clone sizes are given selectively: once, few, many, or a class where the clone is expanded.

J | V | D | size | DNA | CDR3
TRBJ2-7 | TRBV29-1 | TRBD1 | once | TGCAGCGCCGCGACAGGGGAGGCCTACGAGCAGTACTTC | CSAATGEAYEQYF
TRBJ2-1 | TRBV5-1 | NA | once | TGCGCCAGCAGTCAAAGAACAGGGTTTAATGAGCAGTTCTTC | CASSQRTGFNEQFF
TRBJ1-4 | TRBV5-4 | TRBD1 | NA | TGTGCCAGCACGACAGGGCCAACTAATGAAAAACTGTTTTTT | CASTTGPTNEKLFF
TRBJ2-5 | TRBV28 | NA | NA | TGTGCCAGCAGTCGAGGGACCTCACAAGGGACCCAGTACTTC | CASSRGTSQGTQYF
TRBJ2-2 | TRBV28 | TRBD1 | NA | TGTGCCAGCAGGCCCCTTCCCGACAGGGGGAACACCGGGGAGCTGTTTTTT | CASRPLPDRGNTGELFF
TRBJ2-7 | TRBV30 | TRBD1 | NA | TGTGCCTGGGACAGGGACAAAACCTACGAGCAGTACTTC | CAWDRDKTYEQYF
TRBJ1-6 | TRBV7-9 | NA | NA | TGTGCCAGCAGCTCCATGGGGGCTAATCTCAATTCACCCCTCCACTTT | CASSSMGANLNSPLHF
TRBJ1-2 | TRBV2 | NA | NA | TGTGCCAGCAGTGAAAATGGGGGAGGGTATGGCTACACCTTC | CASSENGGGYGYTF
TRBJ1-1 | TRBV6-1 | TRBD1 | NA | TGTGCCAGCAGTTGGGGACAGGGGGTTGGCACTGAAGCTTTCTTT | CASSWGQGVGTEAFF
TRBJ2-1 | TRBV5-1 | TRBD1 | NA | TGCGCCAGCAGCTTGGGGGACAGCCCGTACAATGAGCAGTTCTTC | CASSLGDSPYNEQFF
TRBJ1-5 | TRBV5-1 | TRBD1 | NA | TGCGCCAGCAGCCGAACGGACAGGGGGAAGAGCAATCAGCCCCAGCATTTT | CASSRTDRGKSNQPQHF
TRBJ2-7 | TRBV7-3 | TRBD2 | NA | TGTGCCAGCAGCTTAGGGGCTAGCGGGAGGGAGCAGTACTTC | CASSLGASGREQYF
TRBJ1-1 | TRBV5-1 | NA | NA | TGCGCCAGCAGCTTGGGCCCCAGCAGCCAGGGGACTGAAGCTTTCTTT | CASSLGPSSQGTEAFF
TRBJ2-7 | TRBV4-1 | NA | NA | TGCGCCAGCAGCCAAGATGTCGCGAGGCCGTGGGAGCAGTACTTC | CASSQDVARPWEQYF
TRBJ2-7 | TRBV10-2 | TRBD2 | NA | TGCGCCAGCAGTCCAACTAGCGGGAGGGGATGGTCCTACGAGCAGTACTTC | CASSPTSGRGWSYEQYF
TRBJ2-7 | TRBV7-9 | TRBD2 | NA | TGTGCCAGCAGCTCGCCGGGACGCATCTTTAGCGGGAGCGTTTACGAGCAGTACTTC | CASSSPGRIFSGSVYEQYF
TRBJ1-5 | TRBV2 | NA | NA | TGTGCCAGCACTCGGGGGGCTAACAATCAGCCCCAGCATTTT | CASTRGANNQPQHF
TRBJ2-7 | TRBV7-9 | NA | NA | TGTGCCAGCAGCTTATACGGAGCCTACGAGCAGTACTTC | CASSLYGAYEQYF
TRBJ1-3 | TRBV6-5 | NA | NA | TGTGCCAGCAGTTCGCCAAGAAGGGGTGGTGGAAACACCATATATTTT | CASSSPRRGGGNTIYF
TRBJ1-2 | TRBV28 | NA | NA | TGTGCCAGCAAGTCCTCGGCCCACGGGTATGGCTACACCTTC | CASKSSAHGYGYTF
TRBJ2-5 | TRBV30 | NA | NA | TGTGCCTGGAGTACGGGAATAAGAGAGACCCAGTACTTC | CAWSTGIRETQYF
TRBJ1-4 | TRBV5-8 | NA | NA | TGTGCCAGCAGCTTGGCCCCGGGGCGAGGTGAAAAACTGTTTTTT | CASSLAPGRGEKLFF
TRBJ2-5 | TRBV6-5 | NA | NA | TGTGCCAGCAGTTGGGGTGGGTGGACCCAGTACTTC | CASSWGGWTQYF
TRBJ2-5 | TRBV7-9 | NA | NA | TGTGCCAGCAGCCCCCTGCACGGTCAAGAGACCCAGTACTTC | CASSPLHGQETQYF
TRBJ2-7 | TRBV28 | TRBD2 | NA | TGTGCCAGCAGTTTAGTGGGAGGGCCAGGACACGAGCAGTACTTC | CASSLVGGPGHEQYF
TRBJ1-1 | TRBV28 | NA | NA | TGTGCCAGCAGTTCTCAGGGTCTGAACACTGAAGCTTTCTTT | CASSSQGLNTEAFF
TRBJ2-3 | TRBV6-5 | NA | once | TGTGCCAGCAGCCGCCGGGACAGCACAGATACGCAGTATTTT | CASSRRDSTDTQYF
TRBJ2-7 | TRBV5-1 | TRBD1 | NA | TGCGCCAGCAGCGGGACAGGGGCCCGTTACGAGCAGTACTTC | CASSGTGARYEQYF
TRBJ1-1 | TRBV28 | NA | NA | TGTGCCAGCAGTACAGATACAAGGACAGCGGGTAAAGCTTTCTTT | CASSTDTRTAGKAFF
TRBJ2-3 | TRBV6-1 | NA | NA | TGTGCCAGCAGTGAAGTGTTGAGGCAGGCAACGCAGTATTTT | CASSEVLRQATQYF
TRBJ2-3 | TRBV5-6 | TRBD1 | NA | TGTGCCAGCAGCTTGGGGGACAGGGTGACAGATACGCAGTATTTT | CASSLGDRVTDTQYF
TRBJ2-5 | TRBV18 | TRBD1 | once | TGTGCCAGCTCACCGTTGGGACAGGGCGAGACCCAGTACTTC | CASSPLGQGETQYF
TRBJ2-7 | TRBV18 | TRBD2 | NA | TGTGCCAGCTCACCTAAATTAGCGGGCGCGGCCTACGAGCAGTACTTC | CASSPKLAGAAYEQYF
TRBJ2-2 | TRBV5-8 | TRBD1 | NA | TGTGCCAGCAGCTCTCGACAGGGGGCGAACACCGGGGAGCTGTTTTTT | CASSSRQGANTGELFF
TRBJ1-1 | TRBV18 | NA | NA | TGTGCCAGCTCTCAAGAGGAGACTGAAGCTTTCTTT | CASSQEETEAFF
TRBJ1-2 | TRBV19 | TRBD1 | NA | TGTGCCAGTAGCAAGACAGGGTCCAGGTCTCGCTACACCTTC | CASSKTGSRSRYTF
TRBJ2-7 | TRBV2 | NA | NA | TGTGCCAGCAGTGATTCAACGCAGGGGCAGACCTACGAGCAGTACTTC | CASSDSTQGQTYEQYF
TRBJ1-1 | TRBV7-2 | NA | once | TGTGCCAGCAGCGAAGACAGGCACACTGAAGCTTTCTTT | CASSEDRHTEAFF
TRBJ2-1 | TRBV27 | TRBD1 | NA | TGTGCCAGCGTAGGGACAGGGGTGAATGAGCAGTTCTTC | CASVGTGVNEQFF
TRBJ1-4 | TRBV7-2 | NA | NA | TGTGCCAGCAGCCCGGACAGATATAATGAAAAACTGTTTTTT | CASSPDRYNEKLFF